A selection of T cell receptor beta chains follows, all from one sample in a study of cytomegalovirus exposure and HLA in healthy donors. Data came from immunoSEQ multiplex PCR; TCRdb stores just in-frame clones and leaves some out. The data hold 150,000 to 200,000 clones, with about 80% observed a single time. The sequenced sample was PBMCs. These receptors originate from a man aged 25 to 40 in good health and CMV-seronegative. Both conserved end residues are part of each CDR3. D genes are given only for firm matches. Expanded clones are given a class, and other clones once, few, many or no size at all.

.,TRBV30,TRBJ1-5,.,CAWSRDSNQPQHF,TGTGCCTGGAGTCGGGATAGCAATCAGCCCCAGCATTTT
TRBD1,TRBV6-4,TRBJ2-2,.,CASSEGTEHTGELFF,TGTGCCAGCAGTGAGGGGACAGAGCACACCGGGGAGCTGTTTTTT
TRBD1,TRBV5-4,TRBJ1-1,.,CASSRMGQKNTEAFF,TGTGCCAGCAGTAGGATGGGACAGAAGAACACTGAAGCTTTCTTT
.,TRBV27,TRBJ1-5,.,CASRPVGGNQPQHF,TGTGCCAGCAGACCCGTCGGGGGAAATCAGCCCCAGCATTTT
TRBD2,TRBV5-5,TRBJ2-1,.,CASSPLGLAGGDEQFF,TGTGCCAGCAGCCCTTTAGGACTAGCGGGAGGAGATGAGCAGTTCTTC
.,TRBV6-5,TRBJ2-1,.,CASSHTNEQFF,TGTGCCAGCAGTCACACGAATGAGCAGTTCTTC
.,TRBV15,TRBJ2-7,.,CATSRYYDQPRYEQYF,TGTGCCACCAGCAGGTACTACGACCAACCCCGCTACGAGCAGTACTTC
.,TRBV30,TRBJ1-5,.,CAWGGPTGSSNQPQHF,TGTGCCTGGGGGGGCCCGACAGGTTCGAGCAATCAGCCCCAGCATTTT
TRBD1,TRBV28,TRBJ2-6,few,CASSLRDRESWANVLTF,TGTGCCAGCAGTTTAAGGGACAGGGAAAGTTGGGCCAACGTCCTGACTTTC
.,TRBV30,TRBJ2-6,.,CAWDFSSGANVLTF,TGTGCCTGGGACTTTAGTTCTGGGGCCAACGTCCTGACTTTC
.,TRBV7-6,TRBJ2-4,once,CASSSIRGRADIQYF,TGTGCCAGCAGCTCAATTCGTGGCAGGGCTGACATTCAGTACTTC
.,TRBV29-1,TRBJ2-7,few,CSVEGPGLEYEQYF,TGCAGCGTTGAAGGACCGGGACTCGAGTACGAGCAGTACTTC
.,TRBV9,TRBJ2-7,.,CASSAGLLSYEQYF,TGTGCCAGCAGCGCCGGACTGCTCTCCTACGAGCAGTACTTC
TRBD2,TRBV6-5,TRBJ2-7,many,CASSPDSSGSYEQYF,TGTGCCAGCAGTCCAGATTCTAGCGGGAGTTACGAGCAGTACTTC
TRBD1,TRBV6-5,TRBJ2-7,.,CASSYLRTGGSYEQYF,TGTGCCAGCAGTTACCTGCGGACAGGGGGTTCCTACGAGCAGTACTTC
.,TRBV28,TRBJ2-2,once,CASRTWTANTGELFF,TGTGCCAGCAGGACTTGGACAGCGAACACCGGGGAGCTGTTTTTT
TRBD1,TRBV6-5,TRBJ2-3,.,CASTPRDRVRDTQYF,TGTGCCAGCACCCCCCGGGACAGGGTGAGAGATACGCAGTATTTT
.,TRBV5-5,TRBJ1-4,.,CASSPYGGGVNEKLFF,TGTGCCAGCAGCCCCTATGGAGGAGGCGTTAATGAAAAACTGTTTTTT
.,TRBV30,TRBJ2-7,.,CAWDSSTYEQYF,TGTGCCTGGGACAGTTCCACCTACGAGCAGTACTTC
.,TRBV7-2,TRBJ2-2,few,CASSLSFFTGELFF,TGTGCCAGCAGCTTATCTTTTTTCACCGGGGAGCTGTTTTTT
TRBD2,TRBV18,TRBJ2-2,.,CASSPRTSGTDGELFF,TGTGCCAGCTCACCGAGGACTAGCGGGACCGACGGGGAGCTGTTTTTT
TRBD2,TRBV30,TRBJ2-7,.,CAWRVTSGRRYEQYF,TGTGCCTGGAGGGTGACTAGCGGGAGGAGATACGAGCAGTACTTC
.,TRBV7-3,TRBJ2-7,.,CASSLSGSSSYEQYF,TGTGCCAGCAGCCTCAGCGGTAGTAGCTCCTACGAGCAGTACTTC
.,TRBV30,TRBJ2-3,once,CAWDNLSGSTDTQYF,TGTGCCTGGGACAATCTAAGCGGGTCCACAGATACGCAGTATTTT
TRBD1,TRBV7-8,TRBJ2-1,.,CASSLSLGRGISNEQFF,TGTGCCAGCAGCTTATCCCTCGGCAGGGGGATTAGCAATGAGCAGTTCTTC
TRBD1,TRBV19,TRBJ1-5,.,CASSILGVTGDGQPQHF,TGTGCCAGTAGTATCTTAGGGGTTACAGGGGACGGTCAGCCCCAGCATTTT
TRBD1,TRBV9,TRBJ2-5,once,CASSVMQGVEQYF,TGTGCCAGCAGCGTCATGCAGGGGGTAGAGCAGTACTTC
TRBD1,TRBV4-3,TRBJ1-6,.,CASSQGTGGDSPLHF,TGCGCCAGCAGCCAAGGGACAGGGGGCGATTCACCCCTCCACTTT
TRBD1,TRBV30,TRBJ2-7,.,CAWSDRGWYEQYF,TGTGCCTGGAGTGACAGGGGTTGGTACGAGCAGTACTTC
.,TRBV28,TRBJ1-2,once,CASSLNRNYGYTF,TGTGCCAGCAGTTTAAACAGGAACTATGGCTACACCTTC
.,TRBV11-2,TRBJ1-5,.,CASSLASYNQPQHF,TGTGCCAGCAGCTTAGCCAGTTACAATCAGCCCCAGCATTTT
.,TRBV4-3,TRBJ1-1,.,CASSQVPRTEWEPNTEAFF,TGCGCCAGCAGCCAAGTCCCTAGGACAGAGTGGGAGCCGAACACTGAAGCTTTCTTT
TRBD2,TRBV19,TRBJ2-7,.,CASSGLTSGTYEQYF,TGTGCCAGTAGTGGTTTGACTAGCGGAACCTACGAGCAGTACTTC
.,TRBV18,TRBJ1-4,once,CASSPILGRGTNEKLFF,TGTGCCAGCTCACCCATATTGGGTCGCGGAACTAATGAAAAACTGTTTTTT
.,TRBV6-5,TRBJ2-7,.,CASSPLGPYEQYF,TGTGCCAGCAGTCCCCTGGGGCCCTACGAGCAGTACTTC
TRBD1,TRBV5-1,TRBJ1-2,.,CASSFGQGVDGYTF,TGCGCCAGCAGCTTCGGACAGGGGGTAGATGGCTACACCTTC
.,TRBV6-1,TRBJ1-2,.,CASTRTATNYGYTF,TGTGCCAGCACTCGGACAGCTACTAACTATGGCTACACCTTC
TRBD2,TRBV11-2,TRBJ2-1,.,CASSHTSGGEDEQFF,TGTGCCAGCAGCCATACTAGCGGGGGGGAAGATGAGCAGTTCTTC
TRBD1,TRBV30,TRBJ1-5,.,CAWSDLRGGAGQPQHF,TGTGCCTGGAGCGATCTCCGAGGGGGCGCGGGTCAGCCCCAGCATTTT
.,TRBV2,TRBJ1-4,.,CASSEVGDSNEKLFF,TGTGCCAGCAGTGAGGTGGGGGACTCTAATGAAAAACTGTTTTTT
TRBD1,TRBV27,TRBJ2-5,once,CASSDRDLWETQYF,TGTGCCAGCAGCGACAGGGATCTATGGGAGACCCAGTACTTC